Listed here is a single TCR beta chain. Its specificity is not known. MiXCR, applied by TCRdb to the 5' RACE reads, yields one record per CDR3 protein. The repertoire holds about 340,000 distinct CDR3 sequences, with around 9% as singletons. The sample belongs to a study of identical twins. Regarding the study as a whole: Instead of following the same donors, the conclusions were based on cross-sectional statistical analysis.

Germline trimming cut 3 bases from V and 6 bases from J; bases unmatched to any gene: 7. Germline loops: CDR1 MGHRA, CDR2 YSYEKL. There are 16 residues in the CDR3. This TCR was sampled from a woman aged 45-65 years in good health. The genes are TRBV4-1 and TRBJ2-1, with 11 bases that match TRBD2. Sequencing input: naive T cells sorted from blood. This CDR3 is CASSQPTSGRFNEQFF. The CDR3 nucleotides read TGCGCCAGCAGCCAGCCTACTAGCGGGAGATTCAATGAGCAGTTCTTC.